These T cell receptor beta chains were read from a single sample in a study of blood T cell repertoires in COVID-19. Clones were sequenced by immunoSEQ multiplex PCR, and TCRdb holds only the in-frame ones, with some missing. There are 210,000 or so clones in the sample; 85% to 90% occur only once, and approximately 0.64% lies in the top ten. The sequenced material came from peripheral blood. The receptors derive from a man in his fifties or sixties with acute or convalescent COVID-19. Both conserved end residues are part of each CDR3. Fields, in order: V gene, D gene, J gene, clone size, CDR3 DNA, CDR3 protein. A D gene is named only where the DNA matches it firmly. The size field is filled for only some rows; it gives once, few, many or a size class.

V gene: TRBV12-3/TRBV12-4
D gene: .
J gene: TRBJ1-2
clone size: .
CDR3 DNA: TGTGCCAGCAGTGAAACAGATAACTATGGCTACACCTTC
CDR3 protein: CASSETDNYGYTF

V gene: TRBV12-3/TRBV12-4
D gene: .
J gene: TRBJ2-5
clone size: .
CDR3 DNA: TGTGCCAGCAGTTTGACCGGGTCCGAGACCCAGTACTTC
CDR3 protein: CASSLTGSETQYF

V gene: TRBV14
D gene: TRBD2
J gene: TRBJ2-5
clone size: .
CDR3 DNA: TGTGCCAGCAGCCAAGATGTCGGGCTAGCGGGAGTGCGAGAGACCCAGTACTTC
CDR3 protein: CASSQDVGLAGVRETQYF

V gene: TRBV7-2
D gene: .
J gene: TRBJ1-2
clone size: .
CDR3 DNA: TGTGCCAGCAGCTTAGCCGGACAGCTTAACTATGGCTACACCTTC
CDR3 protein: CASSLAGQLNYGYTF

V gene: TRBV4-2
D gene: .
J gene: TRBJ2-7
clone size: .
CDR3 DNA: TGTGCCAGCAGCCAAGTTCCAGGGGTGGGCGAGCAGTACTTC
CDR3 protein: CASSQVPGVGEQYF

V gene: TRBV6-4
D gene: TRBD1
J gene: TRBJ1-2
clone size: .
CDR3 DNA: TGTGCCAGCAGTGACGGGACAGGGGACTATTATGGCTACACCTTC
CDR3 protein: CASSDGTGDYYGYTF

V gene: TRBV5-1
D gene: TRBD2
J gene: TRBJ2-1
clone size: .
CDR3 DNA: TGCGCCAGCAGCTTGATATCGGGCCAGCGGGAATACAATGAGCAGTTCTTC
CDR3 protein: CASSLISGQREYNEQFF

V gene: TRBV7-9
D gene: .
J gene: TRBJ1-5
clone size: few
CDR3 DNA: TGTGCCAGCAGCCTCAGTAGCGGGGCGAGCAATCAGCCCCAGCATTTT
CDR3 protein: CASSLSSGASNQPQHF

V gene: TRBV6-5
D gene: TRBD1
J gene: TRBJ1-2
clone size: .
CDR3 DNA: TGTGCCAGCTCGACAGGGGGTTTCTATGGCTACACCTTC
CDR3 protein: CASSTGGFYGYTF

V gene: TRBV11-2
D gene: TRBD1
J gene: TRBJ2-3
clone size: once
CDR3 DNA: TGTGCCAGCCACCGGGACAGGGGCGTCACAGATACGCAGTATTTT
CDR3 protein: CASHRDRGVTDTQYF

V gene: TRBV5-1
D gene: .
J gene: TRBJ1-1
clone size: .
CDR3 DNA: TGCGCCAGCAGCTTGGACTTGAACACTGAAGCTTTCTTT
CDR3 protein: CASSLDLNTEAFF

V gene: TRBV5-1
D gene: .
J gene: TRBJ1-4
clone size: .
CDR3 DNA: TGCGCCAGCAGCCTTACAGGGTCGCCTAATGAAAAACTGTTTTTT
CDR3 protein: CASSLTGSPNEKLFF

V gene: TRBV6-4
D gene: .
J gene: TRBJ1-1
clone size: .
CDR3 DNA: TGTGCCAGCAGTGCCCTCGTTAACACTGAAGCTTTCTTT
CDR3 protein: CASSALVNTEAFF

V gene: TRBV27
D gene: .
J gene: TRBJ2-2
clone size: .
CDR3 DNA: TGTGCCAGCACCGGGGGTACCGGGGAGCTGTTTTTT
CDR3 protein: CASTGGTGELFF

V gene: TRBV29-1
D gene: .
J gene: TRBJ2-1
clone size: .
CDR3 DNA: TGCAGCGTTGTAGGAGGAGAGTTAGGCGATGAGCAGTTCTTC
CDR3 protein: CSVVGGELGDEQFF

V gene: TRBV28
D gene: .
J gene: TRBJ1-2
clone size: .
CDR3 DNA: TGTGCCAGCAGGCCACACGAGGAGACTAACTATGGCTACACCTTC
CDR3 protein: CASRPHEETNYGYTF

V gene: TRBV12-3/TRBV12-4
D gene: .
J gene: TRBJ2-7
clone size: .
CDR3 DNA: TGTGCCAGCAGTCCCGGGGTTTTGGTCGAGCAGTACTTC
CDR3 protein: CASSPGVLVEQYF

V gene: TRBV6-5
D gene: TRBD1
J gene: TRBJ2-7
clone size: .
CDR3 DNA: TGTGCCAGCAGTAAACGGGACAGGGACGAGCAGTACTTC
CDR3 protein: CASSKRDRDEQYF

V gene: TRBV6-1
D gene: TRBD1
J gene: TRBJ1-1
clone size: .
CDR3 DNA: TGTGCCAGCACCTCGGGACAGTTTAACACTGAAGCTTTCTTT
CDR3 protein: CASTSGQFNTEAFF

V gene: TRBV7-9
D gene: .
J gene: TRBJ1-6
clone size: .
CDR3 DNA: TGTGCCAGCAGCTTTGACAGGTGGAATTCACCCCTCCACTTT
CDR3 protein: CASSFDRWNSPLHF

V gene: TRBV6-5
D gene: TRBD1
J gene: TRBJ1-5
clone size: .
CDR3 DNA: TGTGCCAGCAGCATGGACAGGGGGCACTCTCAGCCCCAGCATTTT
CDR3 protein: CASSMDRGHSQPQHF

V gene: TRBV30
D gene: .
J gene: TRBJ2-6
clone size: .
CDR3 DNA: TGTGCCCACCCCGGGATCACCGACTCTGGGGCCAACGTCCTGACTTTC
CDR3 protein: CAHPGITDSGANVLTF

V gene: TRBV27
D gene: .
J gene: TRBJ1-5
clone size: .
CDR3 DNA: TGTGCCAGCAGTTTTGGAGGGTATAGCAATCAGCCCCAGCATTTT
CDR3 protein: CASSFGGYSNQPQHF

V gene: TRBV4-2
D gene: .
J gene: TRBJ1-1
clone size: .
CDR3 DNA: TGTGCCAGCAGCCAAGAGGGAACCGGGGAACGGACTGAAGCTTTCTTT
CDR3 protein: CASSQEGTGERTEAFF

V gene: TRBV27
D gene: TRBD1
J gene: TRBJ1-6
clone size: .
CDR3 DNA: TGTGCCAGCAGTCAGGGACAGGGAAATTCACCCCTCCACTTT
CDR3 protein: CASSQGQGNSPLHF